A single sample is the source of the 9 T cell receptor beta chains below, sequenced in a study of Ad26.COV2.S vaccination and SARS-CoV-2 variants. Treatment here: roughly 19 received Ad26.COV2.S at low or high dose, single or two shots; several received placebo; per-sample allocation not given. Sampling was performed 63 days after the first vaccine or placebo injection. Profiling relied on immunoSEQ multiplex PCR, and the TCRdb table lists in-frame clones only, not all of them. The sample lists 380,000 or so clones; 83% were seen once. The sample here was peripheral blood, taken in a trial of Ad26.COV2.S vaccine versus placebo. The source is a person between 18 and 60 years old who received the Ad26.COV2.S COVID-19 vaccine or a placebo.

This clone was observed a few times. The chain links TRBV11-3 to TRBJ2-7; D perhaps matches TRBD1 (6 bases). The CDR3 extends over 11 amino acids. Germline V gene sequence: CDR1 SGHNT, CDR2 YENEEA. V lost 0 bases, J lost 9 bases, and 6 bases lay in between. In nucleotides, the CDR3 is TGTGCCAGCAGCTTAGAAGGGGGGCAGTACTTC. Amino acid sequence: CASSLEGGQYF. Variable domain in full (rest from reference TRBV11-3 and TRBJ2-7): EAGVVQSPRYKIIEKKQPVAFWCNPISGHNTLYWYLQNLGQGPELLIRYENEEAVDDSQLPKDRFSAERLKGVDSTLKIQPAELGDSAVYLCASSLEGGQYFGPGTRLTVT.

The chain employs TRBV12-5 and TRBJ1-1; D possibly corresponds to TRBD1 (6 bases). V lost 2 bases and J 7 bases, leaving 8 bases between the germline ends. The CDR3 has 12 residues. From germline, CDR1 is LGHNT and CDR2 FRNRAP. The CDR3, as DNA: TGTGCTAGTGGTTTGACAGGGTTTGAAGCTTTCTTT. Its translation: CASGLTGFEAFF.

CDR3 nucleotide sequence: TGCGCCAGCAGCTTGGGTTTGGGGATCTATGGCTACACCTTC. Protein: CASSLGLGIYGYTF. V gene TRBV5-1 combines with J gene TRBJ1-2; D not certain. CDR1 is SGHRS, CDR2 YFSETQ, per germline. This CDR3 spans 14 amino acids. Trimming removed 0 bases from V and 4 bases from J, with 10 bases in between.

This clone was counted only a few times. The chain links TRBV5-1 to TRBJ1-2; 8 positions match TRBD1. CDR3 size: 12 residues. Germline values: CDR1 SGHRS, CDR2 YFSETQ. J gave up 8 bases and V 2 bases, and 2 bases lay outside the gene matches. CDR3 protein: CASSLQGEGYTF. In nucleotides, the CDR3 is TGCGCCAGCAGCTTACAGGGGGAAGGCTACACCTTC.

This rearrangement joins TRBV6-2 or TRBV6-3 to TRBJ2-5; 8 bases agree with TRBD1. The CDR3 is 14 amino acids. The junction had 7 bases not matched to a gene; V was cut back by 6 bases and J by 4 bases. Germline assignment: CDR1 MNHEY and CDR2 SVGEGT. CDR3 coding DNA: TGTGCCAGCAGCCTGGGACAGGTAGTAGAGACCCAGTACTTC. This sequence encodes CASSLGQVVETQYF.

The chain links TRBV7-3 to TRBJ2-5, with D perhaps TRBD1 or TRBD2 (6 bases each). V shed 5 bases and J shed 3 bases, with 16 bases lying between them. CDR1 and CDR2 from the germline V gene are SGHTA and FQGTGA. The CDR3 extends over 15 amino acids. Here the CDR3 reads CASSPRGHGEETQYF. Written as DNA, the CDR3 is TGTGCCAGCAGCCCACGGGGGCACGGAGAAGAGACCCAGTACTTC.

DNA of the CDR3: TGTGCCACCAGTGATGGGACTAGCGGCCTGTACGAGCAGTACTTC. Encoded protein: CATSDGTSGLYEQYF. The V gene is TRBV24-1, the J gene TRBJ2-7, with TRBD2 identical over 11 bases. Germline V lookup: CDR1 KGHDR, CDR2 SFDVKD. The V segment lost 3 bases and the J segment 4 bases; nucleotides outside the gene matches: 4. The CDR3 spans 15 residues.

V usage is TRBV27 and J usage is TRBJ2-1, with D unresolved. The V gene's germline CDR1 is MNHEY and CDR2 SMNVEV (reference sequence). The V gene lost 4 bases and the J gene lost 0 bases, with 10 bases spanning the gap. CDR3 size: 15 residues. The CDR3 DNA reads as TGTGCCAGCAGTTATACGGCAAGCTCCTACAATGAGCAGTTCTTC. The encoded protein is CASSYTASSYNEQFF.

V and J are TRBV5-6 and TRBJ2-7; D is undetermined. Germline V gene data show CDR1 as SGHDT and CDR2 as YYEEEE. The CDR3 spans 13 residues. Deletions cut 0 bases from V and 6 bases from J, with 10 bases between. CDR3 coding DNA: TGTGCCAGCAGCTTGGGCCCCTTGCGCGAGCAGTACTTC. Protein product: CASSLGPLREQYF.